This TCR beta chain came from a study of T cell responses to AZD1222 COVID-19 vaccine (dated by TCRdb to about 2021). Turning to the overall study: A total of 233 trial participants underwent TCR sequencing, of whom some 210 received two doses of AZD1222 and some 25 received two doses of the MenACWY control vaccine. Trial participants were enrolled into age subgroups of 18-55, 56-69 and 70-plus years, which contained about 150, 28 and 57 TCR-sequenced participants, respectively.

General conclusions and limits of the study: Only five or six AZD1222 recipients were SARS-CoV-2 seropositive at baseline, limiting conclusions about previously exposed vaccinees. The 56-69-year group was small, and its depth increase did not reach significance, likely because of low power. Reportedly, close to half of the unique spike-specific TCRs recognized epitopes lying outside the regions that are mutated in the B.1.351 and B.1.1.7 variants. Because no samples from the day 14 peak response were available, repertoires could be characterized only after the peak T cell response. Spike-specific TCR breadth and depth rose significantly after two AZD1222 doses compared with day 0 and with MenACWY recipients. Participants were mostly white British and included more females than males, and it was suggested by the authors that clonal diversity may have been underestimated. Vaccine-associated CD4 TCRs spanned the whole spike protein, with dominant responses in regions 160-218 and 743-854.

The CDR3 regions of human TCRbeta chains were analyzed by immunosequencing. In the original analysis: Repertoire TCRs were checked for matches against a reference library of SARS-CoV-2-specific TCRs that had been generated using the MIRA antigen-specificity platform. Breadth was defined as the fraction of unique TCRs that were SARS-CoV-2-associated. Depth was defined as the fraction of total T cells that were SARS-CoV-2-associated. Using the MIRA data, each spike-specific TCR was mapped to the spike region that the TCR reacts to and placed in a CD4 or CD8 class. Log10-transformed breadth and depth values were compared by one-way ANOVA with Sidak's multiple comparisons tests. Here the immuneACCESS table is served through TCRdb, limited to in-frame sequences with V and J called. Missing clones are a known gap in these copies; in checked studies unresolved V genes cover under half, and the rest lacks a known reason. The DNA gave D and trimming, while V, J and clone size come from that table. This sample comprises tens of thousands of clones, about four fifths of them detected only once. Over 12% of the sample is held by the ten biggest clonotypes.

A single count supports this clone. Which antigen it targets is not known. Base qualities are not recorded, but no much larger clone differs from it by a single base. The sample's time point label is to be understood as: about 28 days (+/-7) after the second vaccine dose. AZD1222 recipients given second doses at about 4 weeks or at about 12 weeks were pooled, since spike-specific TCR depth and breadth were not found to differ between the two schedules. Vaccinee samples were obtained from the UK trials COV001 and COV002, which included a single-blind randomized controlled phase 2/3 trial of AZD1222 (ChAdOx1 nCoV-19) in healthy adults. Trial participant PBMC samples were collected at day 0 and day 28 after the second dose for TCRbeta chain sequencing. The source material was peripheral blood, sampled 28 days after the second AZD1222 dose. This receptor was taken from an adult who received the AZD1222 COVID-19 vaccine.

The DNA sequence is TGTGCCAGCAGCGTTGGCCAGGGGTCCGATTCACCCCTCCACTTT. It translates to CASSVGQGSDSPLHF. The chain employs TRBV9 and TRBJ1-6, and TRBD1 may be the D gene, going by 6 matching bases. From the cysteine up to the phenylalanine, the CDR3 has a length of 15 residues. Only the CDR3 DNA is retained, 45 bases long and in frame from the first base. Cut back by 2 bases and 8 bases, the V and J ends lie 14 bases apart. Reading the germline V gene gives CDR1 SGDLS and CDR2 YYNGEE.